A single sample is the source of the 16 T cell receptor beta chains below, sequenced in a study of T cell clonotyping in hematopoietic cell transplantation (dated by TCRdb to the early 2020s). The library was generated by the immunoSEQ multiplex PCR assay. TCRdb carries this immuneACCESS record with in-frame sequences only. Its versions omit some clonotypes, under half of them owing to an unresolved V gene in the studies checked, with the rest unexplained. This sample lists approximately 4,200 clones; around 96% were detected once. The ten largest account for 2.6% of the sample. What this sample's time point label stands for: 100 days after allo-HCT. The specimen comprised PBMCs, sampled 100 days after allogeneic stem cell transplant. All receptors come from a male patient aged 35 to 55 who had an allogeneic stem cell transplant from a related donor, so the T cells may come from the graft donor. Some clones in this sample may be carry-over from other donors' samples.

The chain has TRBV9 and TRBJ2-2; 7 bases align to TRBD1. This CDR3 contains 15 residues. Trimming at V came to 4 bases and at J to 6 bases, leaving 9 bases not matched to a gene. Germline V CDR1 and CDR2: SGDLS, YYNGEE. The CDR3 loop reads CASSPQGQGAGELFF. The CDR3 DNA sequence: TGTGCCAGCAGCCCACAGGGCCAGGGGGCCGGGGAGCTGTTTTTT.

The chain recombines TRBV6-5 with TRBJ1-3, with 8 bases aligning to TRBD1. Germline V gene lookup returns CDR1 MNHEY and CDR2 SVGAGI. CDR3 length equals 14 residues. The J segment lost 3 bases and the V segment lost 6 bases, leaving 4 bases of the junction unmatched. CDR3 coding DNA: TGTGCCAGCAGACCGGGACAGGATGGAAACACCATATATTTT. It is translated as CASRPGQDGNTIYF.

This clone was detected only once. This chain joins TRBV7-8 and TRBJ1-3; no clear D. The germline CDR1 and CDR2 sequences are SGHVS and FQNEAQ. The V end was cut by 6 bases, the J end by 4 bases, with 10 bases between. The CDR3 has 13 residues. CDR3 sequence (DNA): TGTGCCAGCAGACAAGGGAGGGGAAACACCATATATTTT. Translated, it gives CASRQGRGNTIYF. The full variable domain, in which reference TRBV7-8 and TRBJ1-3 provide the parts outside the CDR3, is GAGVSQSPRYKVAKRGQDVALRCDPISGHVSLFWYQQALGQGPEFLTYFQNEAQLDKSGLPSDRFFAERPEGSVSTLKIQRTQQEDSAVYLCASRQGRGNTIYFGEGSWLTVV.

This chain joins TRBV7-9 and TRBJ2-2; 9 nucleotides line up with TRBD2. CDR1 is SEHNR and CDR2 is FQNEAQ in the germline V gene (reference sequence). The CDR3 covers 18 residues. Trimming at V came to 5 bases and at J to 2 bases, leaving 12 bases not matched to a gene. DNA of the CDR3: TGTGCCAGCAGCCCCAAAGTAGCGGGGGTCCTAAACACCGGGGAGCTGTTTTTT. As protein: CASSPKVAGVLNTGELFF.

The J gene is TRBJ1-4, the V gene TRBV14; 9 bases map to TRBD1. With V trimmed by 6 bases and J by 8 bases, 7 bases remained unmatched. Germline V CDR1 and CDR2: SGHDN, FVKESK. This CDR3 has 14 residues. The CDR3 spells CASSRDRAYEKLFF. The CDR3 DNA sequence: TGTGCCAGCAGTCGGGACAGGGCCTACGAAAAACTGTTTTTT.

The V and J genes are TRBV19 and TRBJ1-5, with unresolved D. From germline, CDR1 is LNHDA and CDR2 SQIVND (reference sequence). Trimming took 5 bases from V and 4 from J, leaving 9 bases between them. This CDR3 region has 13 residues. The CDR3 DNA reads as TGTGCCAGTAGTGACTCGGTTAATCAGCCCCAGCATTTT. Amino acid sequence: CASSDSVNQPQHF.

The CDR3 spells CASSPWNTGELFF. The CDR3 region has the DNA TGTGCCAGCAGCCCTTGGAACACCGGGGAGCTGTTTTTT. This rearrangement joins TRBV11-3 to TRBJ2-2, with no clear D. Germline-derived CDR1 and CDR2 are SGHNT and YENEEA. The CDR3 spans 13 residues. V dropped 5 bases and J dropped 1 base, with 5 bases sitting between them.

The genes are TRBV27 and TRBJ1-2; TRBD1 aligns across 9 bases. With 5 bases clipped from V and 1 base from J, the junction kept 2 bases outside the gene matches. CDR1 and CDR2 (germline): MNHEY, SMNVEV (reference sequence). The CDR3 has 14 residues. The CDR3 region is CASSGTGRNYGYTF. The DNA of the CDR3 is TGTGCCAGCAGTGGGACAGGGCGTAACTATGGCTACACCTTC.

The genes are TRBV5-4 and TRBJ1-2; the D gene is possibly TRBD1 (5 bases). Germline CDR1 reads SGHNT; CDR2 reads YYREEE (reference sequence). Trimming took 2 bases from V and 8 from J, leaving 10 bases between them. This CDR3 is 12 amino acids long. The CDR3 bases are TGTGCCAGCAGCTTACCCAGGGTAGGCTACACCTTC. This translates into CASSLPRVGYTF.

The chain links TRBV4-2 to TRBJ2-1, with 8 bases fitting TRBD2. The CDR3 has 14 residues. J lost 9 bases, V lost 4 bases, and 8 bases had no gene match. The germline V gene encodes CDR1 LGHNA and CDR2 YNFKEQ. The DNA of the CDR3 is TGTGCCAGCAGCCTTGGGACTAGTGTCGTTGAGCAGTTCTTC. Amino acids: CASSLGTSVVEQFF.

To note about this clone: A read error may account for a junction end that differs from germline. The chain combines TRBV6-6 with TRBJ2-3, with D unresolved. The CDR3 length is 11 residues. Germline V gives CDR1 MNHNY, CDR2 SVGAGI (reference sequence). CDR3 coding DNA: TGTGCCATCAGTAGCACAGATACGCAGTATTTT. Protein sequence: CAISSTDTQYF.

The V gene is TRBV18, the J gene TRBJ1-1; unclear D gene. V was shortened by 0 bases and J by 1 base, with 3 bases between the two germline ends. CDR1 is KGHSH, CDR2 LQKENI, per germline. The CDR3 spans 13 residues. CDR3 in DNA: TGTGCCAGCTCACCACCGGCGAACACTGAAGCTTTCTTT. It encodes CASSPPANTEAFF.

This clone showed up just once. The rearrangement uses TRBV19 and TRBJ1-2; D gene unclear. This CDR3 has 16 residues. Germline-derived CDR1 and CDR2 are LNHDA and SQIVND (reference sequence). The germline V and J ends were trimmed by 3 bases and 4 bases, with 18 bases remaining between them. CDR3 DNA sequence: TGTGCCAGTAGTATTGATCTAGTGACCGCAACCTATGGCTACACCTTC. It translates to CASSIDLVTATYGYTF.

This clone was counted a few times. The chain has TRBV11-3 and TRBJ1-1; D unclear. The V end was cut by 1 base, the J end by 3 bases, with 12 bases between. Germline V gives CDR1 SGHNT, CDR2 YENEEA. The length of the CDR3 is 15 residues. The CDR3 loop is CASSLGPVGYTEAFF. For the CDR3, the DNA is TGTGCCAGCAGCTTAGGACCGGTTGGATACACTGAAGCTTTCTTT.

The chain's CDR3 is CASSFGQGFEKLFF. Written as DNA, the CDR3 is TGTGCCAGCAGCTTTGGACAGGGGTTCGAAAAACTGTTTTTT. The chain recombines TRBV5-6 with TRBJ1-4; 9 nucleotides line up with TRBD1. V shed 2 bases and J 8 bases; nucleotides not matched to a gene: 4. CDR3 length equals 14 residues. The germline V gene encodes CDR1 SGHDT and CDR2 YYEEEE.

This clone has just one count. The J gene is TRBJ2-7, the V gene TRBV11-2; D might be TRBD1 (6 bases). Trimming pared 4 bases from V and 5 bases from J, leaving 15 bases between. Germline assignment: CDR1 SGHAT and CDR2 FQNNGV. This CDR3 has 14 residues. CDR3 nucleotides: TGTGCCAGCAGCTCCGGACAGACTCTAGACGAGCAGTACTTC. It yields the protein CASSSGQTLDEQYF.